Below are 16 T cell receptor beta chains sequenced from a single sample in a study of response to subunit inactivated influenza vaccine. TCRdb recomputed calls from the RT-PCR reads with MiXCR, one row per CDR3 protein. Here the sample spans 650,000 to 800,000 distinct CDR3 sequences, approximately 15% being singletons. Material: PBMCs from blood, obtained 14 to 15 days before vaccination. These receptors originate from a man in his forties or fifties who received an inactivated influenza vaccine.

In nucleotides, the CDR3 is TGCAGTGCTGACCCGGGACTAGCGGGGATACAAGAGACCCAGTACTTC. It codes for CSADPGLAGIQETQYF. The chain has TRBV20-1 and TRBJ2-5, with 13 bases aligning to TRBD2. V lost 5 bases and J lost 2; bases outside the gene matches: 8. CDR1 DFQATT and CDR2 SNEGSKA come from the germline V gene (reference sequence). This CDR3 comprises 16 residues.

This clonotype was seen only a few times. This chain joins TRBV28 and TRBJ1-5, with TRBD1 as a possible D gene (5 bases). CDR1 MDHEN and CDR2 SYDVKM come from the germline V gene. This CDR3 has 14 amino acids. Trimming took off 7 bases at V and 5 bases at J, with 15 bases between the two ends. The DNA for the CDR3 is TGTGCCAGCACCTGGGGGACGTCTGATCAGCCCCAGCATTTT. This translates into CASTWGTSDQPQHF. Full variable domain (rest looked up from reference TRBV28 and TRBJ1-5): DVKVTQSSRYLVKRTGEKVFLECVQDMDHENMFWYRQDPGLGLRLIYFSYDVKMKEKGDIPEGYSVSREKKERFSLILESASTNQTSMYLCASTWGTSDQPQHFGDGTRLSIL.

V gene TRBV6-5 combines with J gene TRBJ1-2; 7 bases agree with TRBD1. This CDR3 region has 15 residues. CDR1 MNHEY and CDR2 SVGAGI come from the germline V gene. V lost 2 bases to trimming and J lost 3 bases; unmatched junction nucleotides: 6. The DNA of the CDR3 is TGTGCCAGCAGTTACGAGGCCAGGGGGGACTATGGCTACACCTTC. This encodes CASSYEARGDYGYTF.

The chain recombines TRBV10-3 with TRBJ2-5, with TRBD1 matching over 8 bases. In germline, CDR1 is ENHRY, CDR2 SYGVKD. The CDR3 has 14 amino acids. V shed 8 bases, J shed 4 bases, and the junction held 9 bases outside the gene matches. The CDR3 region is CAIGGRGLSETQYF. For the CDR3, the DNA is TGTGCCATCGGGGGCAGGGGGCTTTCAGAGACCCAGTACTTC.

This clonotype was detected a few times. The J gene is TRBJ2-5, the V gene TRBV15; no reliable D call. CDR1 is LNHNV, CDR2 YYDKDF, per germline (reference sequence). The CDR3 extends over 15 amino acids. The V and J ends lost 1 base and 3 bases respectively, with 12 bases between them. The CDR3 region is CATSRVGRREETQYF. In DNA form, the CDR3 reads TGTGCCACCAGCAGAGTTGGTCGAAGGGAAGAGACCCAGTACTTC.

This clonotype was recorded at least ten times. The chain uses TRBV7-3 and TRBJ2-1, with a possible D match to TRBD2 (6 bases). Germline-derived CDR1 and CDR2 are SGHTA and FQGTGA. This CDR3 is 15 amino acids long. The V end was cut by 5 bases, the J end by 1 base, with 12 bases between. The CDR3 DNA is TGTGCCAGCAGCCCCGCGGGAAATTCCTACAATGAGCAGTTCTTC. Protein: CASSPAGNSYNEQFF.

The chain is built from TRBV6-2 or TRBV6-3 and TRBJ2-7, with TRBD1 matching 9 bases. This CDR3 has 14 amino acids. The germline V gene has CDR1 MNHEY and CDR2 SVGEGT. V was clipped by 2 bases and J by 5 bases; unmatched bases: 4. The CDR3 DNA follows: TGTGCCAGCAGTTACAGGGACAGGGCTGACGAGCAGTACTTC. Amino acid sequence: CASSYRDRADEQYF.

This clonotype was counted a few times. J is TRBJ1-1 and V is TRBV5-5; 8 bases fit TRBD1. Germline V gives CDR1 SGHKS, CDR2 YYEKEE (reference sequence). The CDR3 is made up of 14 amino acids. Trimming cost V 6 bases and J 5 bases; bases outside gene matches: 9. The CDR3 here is CASTSTGARTEAFF. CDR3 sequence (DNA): TGTGCCAGCACCTCGACAGGGGCCCGGACTGAAGCTTTCTTT.

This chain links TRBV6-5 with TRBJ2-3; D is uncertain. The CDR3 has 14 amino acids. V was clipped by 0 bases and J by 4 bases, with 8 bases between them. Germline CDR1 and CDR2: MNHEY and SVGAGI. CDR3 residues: CASSYSASADTQYF. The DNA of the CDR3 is TGTGCCAGCAGTTACTCCGCTTCTGCAGATACGCAGTATTTT.

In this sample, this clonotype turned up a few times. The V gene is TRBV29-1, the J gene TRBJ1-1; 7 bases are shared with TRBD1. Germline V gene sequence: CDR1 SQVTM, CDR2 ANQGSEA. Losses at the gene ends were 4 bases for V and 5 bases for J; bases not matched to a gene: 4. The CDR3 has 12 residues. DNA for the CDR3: TGCAGCGTTGTGGGGACAGCTACTGAAGCTTTCTTT. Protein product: CSVVGTATEAFF.

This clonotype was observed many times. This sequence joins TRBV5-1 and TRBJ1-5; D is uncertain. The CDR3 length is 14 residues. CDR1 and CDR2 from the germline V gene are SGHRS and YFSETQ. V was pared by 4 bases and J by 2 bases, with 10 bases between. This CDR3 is CASSHRPGNQPQHF. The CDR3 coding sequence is TGCGCCAGCAGCCATAGACCCGGCAATCAGCCCCAGCATTTT.

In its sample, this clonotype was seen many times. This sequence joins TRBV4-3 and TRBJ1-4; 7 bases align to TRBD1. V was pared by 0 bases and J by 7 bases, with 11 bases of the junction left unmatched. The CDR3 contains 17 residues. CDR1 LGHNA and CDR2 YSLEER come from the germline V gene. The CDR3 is CASSQDSLRGRGEKLFF. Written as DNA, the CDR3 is TGCGCCAGCAGCCAAGATTCCTTGAGGGGGCGAGGTGAAAAACTGTTTTTT.

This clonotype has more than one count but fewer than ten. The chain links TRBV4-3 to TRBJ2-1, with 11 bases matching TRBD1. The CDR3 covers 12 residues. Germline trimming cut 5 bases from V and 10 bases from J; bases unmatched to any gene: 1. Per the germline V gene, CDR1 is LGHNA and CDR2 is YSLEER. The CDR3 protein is CASSWTGGEQFF. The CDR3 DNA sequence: TGCGCCAGCAGCTGGACAGGGGGCGAGCAGTTCTTC.

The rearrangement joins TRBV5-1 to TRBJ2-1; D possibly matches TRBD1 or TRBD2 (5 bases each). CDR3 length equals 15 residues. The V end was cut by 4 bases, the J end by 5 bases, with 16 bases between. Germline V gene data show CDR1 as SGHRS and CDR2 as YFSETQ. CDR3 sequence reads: CASSLDMPGHNEQFF. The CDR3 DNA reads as TGCGCCAGCAGCCTCGACATGCCGGGACACAATGAGCAGTTCTTC.

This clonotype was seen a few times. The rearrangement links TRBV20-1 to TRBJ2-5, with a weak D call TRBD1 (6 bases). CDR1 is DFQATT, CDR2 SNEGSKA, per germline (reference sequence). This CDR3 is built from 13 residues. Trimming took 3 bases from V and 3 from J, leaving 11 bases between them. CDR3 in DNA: TGCAGTGCTAGTGGGGGACAAGAAGAGACCCAGTACTTC. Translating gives CSASGGQEETQYF.

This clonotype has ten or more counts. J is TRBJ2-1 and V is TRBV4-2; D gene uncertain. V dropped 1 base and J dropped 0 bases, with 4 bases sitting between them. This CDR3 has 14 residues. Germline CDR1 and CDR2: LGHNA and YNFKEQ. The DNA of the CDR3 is TGTGCCAGCAGCCAAGGAGACTCCTACAATGAGCAGTTCTTC. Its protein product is CASSQGDSYNEQFF.